One and the same sample provided the 9 T cell receptor beta chains below, sequenced in a study of T cells in Graves' hyperthyroidism and ophthalmopathy (dated by TCRdb to between 2018 and 2020). Libraries were made using multiplex PCR. Sequencing was performed on an Illumina HiSeq 2000. The TCR beta CDR3 regions were amplified from RNA transcripts. A first-round RT-PCR of the TCR CDR3 used the HTBI primer set with the Qiagen OneStep RT-PCR kit. Through fastp at Q25 and MiXCR, TCRdb rebuilt clones from the public reads, retaining in-frame beta chains. Entries that share a CDR3 protein sequence are merged under the most common genes and DNA. The sample table shows around 350,000 distinct CDR3 sequences, and 15% to 20% are seen once. The biggest ten clones account for roughly 3.5% of the sample. The source material was blood. The origin of the receptors is a woman under 30 with Graves' hyperthyroidism.

This clonotype was observed at least ten times. The chain carries TRBV29-1 and TRBJ1-2; D not certain. Germline CDR1 and CDR2: SQVTM and ANQGSEA. The CDR3 runs 11 residues. V lost 0 bases, J lost 9 bases, and 8 bases lay in between. The CDR3 is CSVEDLGSYTF. The CDR3 DNA follows: TGCAGCGTTGAAGATCTGGGGAGCTACACCTTC.

In regard to this clonotype: A much larger clone sits a single nucleotide away, making a read error possible. V gene TRBV5-1 combines with J gene TRBJ1-1; no firm D call. The length of the CDR3 is 13 residues. From germline, CDR1 is SGHRS and CDR2 YFSETQ. The CDR3 nucleotides read TGCACCAGCAGCTTGGAGTACAACACTGAAGCTTTCTTT. Encoded protein: CTSSLEYNTEAFF.

This clonotype has a handful of counts. The V and J genes are TRBV5-1 and TRBJ2-7; D gene uncertain. This CDR3 spans 14 amino acids. From germline, CDR1 is SGHRS and CDR2 YFSETQ. Deletions cut 4 bases from V and 7 bases from J, with 18 bases between. CDR3 sequence: CASSPVKGFREQYF. In DNA form, the CDR3 reads TGCGCCAGCAGCCCTGTGAAAGGCTTTCGGGAGCAGTACTTC.

This clonotype was found many times. The CDR3 region is CAWSGVIGGAEAFF. CDR3 bases: TGTGCCTGGAGTGGGGTCATTGGGGGGGCCGAAGCTTTCTTT. The chain employs TRBV30 and TRBJ1-1; weak D call: TRBD1 (6 bases). V gave up 1 base and J gave up 8 bases, with 17 bases separating them. This CDR3 has 14 residues. Per germline, CDR1 GTSNPN and CDR2 SVGIG (reference sequence).

This clonotype was recorded at least ten times. This chain uses TRBV28 with TRBJ1-2; unclear D gene. V lost 5 bases and J lost 3, with 7 bases in between. This CDR3 spans 12 amino acids. CDR1 is MDHEN, CDR2 SYDVKM, per germline. For the CDR3, the DNA is TGTGCCAGCAGTCTTAGGGACTATGGCTACACCTTC. It is translated as CASSLRDYGYTF.

This clonotype has a count of ten or more. This chain joins TRBV11-2 and TRBJ2-7; D is unclear. Germline V gene lookup returns CDR1 SGHAT and CDR2 FQNNGV. CDR3 length equals 13 residues. With 4 bases removed from V and 6 bases from J, the gap between germline ends came to 13 bases. This CDR3 reads CASSSPWEGEQYF. The CDR3 DNA is TGTGCCAGCAGCTCCCCTTGGGAAGGCGAGCAGTACTTC.

In its sample, this clonotype was seen many times. The rearrangement uses TRBV2 and TRBJ2-7, with 7 bases matching TRBD2. The CDR3 sequence is 12 residues long. V dropped 2 bases and J dropped 9; count of bases not matched to a gene: 4. Germline-derived CDR1 and CDR2 are SNHLY and FYNNEI. In DNA form, the CDR3 reads TGTGCCAGCAGTGAACAGCGGGATCGGCAGTACTTC. Translation: CASSEQRDRQYF.

This clonotype was picked up many times. This sequence joins TRBV20-1 and TRBJ1-5; D remains unclear. Trimming removed 0 bases at V and 3 bases at J, with 12 bases between. Germline CDR1 is DFQATT and CDR2 is SNEGSKA (reference sequence). The CDR3 is 15 amino acids. The CDR3 protein is CSARDSRVTNQPQHF. The CDR3 DNA reads TGCAGTGCTAGAGATTCTCGGGTCACCAATCAGCCCCAGCATTTT.

This clonotype has only a few counts. The V and J genes are TRBV18 and TRBJ1-1; 8 bases fit TRBD1. From germline, CDR1 is KGHSH and CDR2 LQKENI. The junction had 7 bases not matched to a gene; V was cut back by 5 bases and J by 5 bases. The CDR3 runs to 14 residues. In nucleotides, the CDR3 is TGTGCCAGCTCAGCCGGACAGGGCGGGACTGAAGCTTTCTTT. This codes for CASSAGQGGTEAFF.